The 31 T cell receptor beta chains below all came from one sample that was sequenced in a study of human T cells and chemical hapten exposure. Time point reported: pre-sensitization, week 0. Treatment: therapeutic diphenylcyclopropenone sensitization with weekly scalp DPC. TCRdb ran MiXCR on the RACE reads and lists one entry per CDR3 protein. The table shows about 350,000 distinct CDR3 sequences, with over 5% occurring only once. Here the sequenced sample was whole blood, taken in connection with sensitization to the hapten diphenylcyclopropenone (DPC). The receptors shown here come from a woman between 18 and 30 years old with alopecia areata. Some clones in this sample may be carry-over from other donors' samples.

The gene calls are TRBV4-3 and TRBJ1-2; D is undetermined. From germline, CDR1 is LGHNA and CDR2 YSLEER. CDR3 length: 15 residues. Trimming took off 3 bases at V and 7 bases at J, with 18 bases between the two ends. For the CDR3, the DNA is TGCGCCAGCAGCCAGGAGCCAGGCCGCCGTGGTGGCTACACCTTC. Its translation: CASSQEPGRRGGYTF.

The chain joins TRBV10-3 to TRBJ1-2; 7 bases match TRBD1. The CDR3 length is 14 residues. Germline CDR1 reads ENHRY; CDR2 reads SYGVKD. V shed 6 bases, J shed 5 bases, and the junction held 9 bases outside the gene matches. For the CDR3, the DNA is TGTGCCATCAGCAAACTTACAGGGGAATATGGCTACACCTTC. Translation gives CAISKLTGEYGYTF.

This clonotype was recorded many times. The rearrangement joins TRBV3-1 to TRBJ1-2; TRBD1 might be the D (5 bases). Per the germline V gene, CDR1 is LGHDT and CDR2 is YNNKEL (reference sequence). The CDR3 covers 15 residues. The V and J ends lost 0 bases and 8 bases respectively, with 16 bases between them. Here the CDR3 DNA reads TGTGCCAGCAGCCAAGAAGAACGAGGGGAGATAGGCTACACCTTC. Its translation is CASSQEERGEIGYTF.

The rearrangement joins TRBV6-2 or TRBV6-3 to TRBJ2-5; 10 nucleotides align to TRBD2. The CDR3 is made up of 17 amino acids. Germline loops: CDR1 MNHEY, CDR2 SVGEGT. Losses at the gene ends were 6 bases for V and 4 bases for J; bases not matched to a gene: 14. This CDR3 reads CASSQALAGALGETQYF. The CDR3 DNA reads as TGTGCCAGCAGCCAGGCGCTAGCGGGGGCCTTAGGAGAGACCCAGTACTTC.

The rearrangement joins TRBV5-1 to TRBJ1-1; TRBD1 aligns across 7 bases. The CDR3 has 14 amino acids. V shed 8 bases and J 4 bases; nucleotides not matched to a gene: 11. The V gene's germline CDR1 is SGHRS and CDR2 YFSETQ. CDR3 in DNA: TGCGCCAGGAGAATTGTGGGACAGAGCACTGAAGCTTTCTTT. As protein: CARRIVGQSTEAFF.

This clonotype was seen more than once but under ten times. The chain combines TRBV5-1 with TRBJ1-1; 7 bases are shared with TRBD1. The V gene end was trimmed by 4 bases and the J gene end by 1 base; junction bases not matched to a gene: 13. Germline values: CDR1 SGHRS, CDR2 YFSETQ. This CDR3 region has 17 residues. CDR3 region: CASSANVYRGRNTEAFF. In DNA form, the CDR3 reads TGCGCCAGCAGCGCAAACGTTTACAGGGGCAGGAACACTGAAGCTTTCTTT.

This clonotype came up many times. This chain links TRBV6-5 with TRBJ2-7; TRBD2 matches at 12 bases. V dropped 6 bases and J dropped 7; count of bases not matched to a gene: 10. Per germline, CDR1 MNHEY and CDR2 SVGAGI. The CDR3 is made up of 15 amino acids. This CDR3 is CASSKRLAGAREQYF. The CDR3 bases are TGTGCCAGCAGCAAACGACTAGCGGGGGCCCGGGAGCAGTACTTC.

The genes are TRBV7-2 and TRBJ2-3; no firm D call. This CDR3 spans 13 amino acids. The ends were cut back, 3 bases at V and 4 bases at J, with 8 bases in the middle. Germline lookup yields CDR1 SGHTA and CDR2 FQGNSA. CDR3 sequence reads: CASSFRLADTQYF. In DNA form, the CDR3 reads TGTGCCAGCAGCTTCCGACTCGCAGATACGCAGTATTTT.

This clonotype came up many times. The chain employs TRBV21-1 and TRBJ1-4; the DNA was not compared with TRBD1, the D call given in the table. TRBV21-1 is reported as a pseudogene. CDR3 length: 19 amino acids. CDR3 in amino acids: CASSKGARGPCRTNEKLFF. In nucleotides, the CDR3 is TGTGCCAGCAGCAAAGGAGCCAGGGGGCCATGTAGGACTAATGAAAAACTGTTTTTT.

This chain joins TRBV6-5 and TRBJ1-1, with TRBD1 identical over 8 bases. The CDR3 has 13 amino acids. The germline CDR1 and CDR2 sequences are MNHEY and SVGAGI. J was trimmed by 7 bases and V by 2 bases; bases with no gene match: 3. CDR3 nucleotides: TGTGCCAGCAGTTACCCCGGGACAGGTGAAGCTTTCTTT. It specifies CASSYPGTGEAFF.

This clonotype was observed at least ten times. This chain uses TRBV7-9 with TRBJ2-1, with TRBD1 as a possible D gene (6 bases). Germline V gene lookup returns CDR1 SEHNR and CDR2 FQNEAQ (reference sequence). V lost 5 bases and J 0 bases, leaving 17 bases between the germline ends. This CDR3 is 17 amino acids long. The CDR3 sequence is CASSPGSGRGSYNEQFF. The CDR3 nucleotides are TGTGCCAGCAGCCCAGGGAGCGGCAGGGGCTCCTACAATGAGCAGTTCTTC.

This clonotype was counted many times. The rearrangement joins TRBV28 to TRBJ2-4; perhaps TRBD2 as D (5 bases). CDR3 size: 13 residues. Per germline, CDR1 MDHEN and CDR2 SYDVKM. V lost 5 bases, J lost 11 bases, and 16 bases lay in between. The CDR3 reads CASSPPNLEVQYF. CDR3 DNA: TGTGCCAGCAGTCCCCCCAATCTGGAGGTTCAGTACTTC.

This clonotype was picked up many times. The V gene is TRBV29-1, the J gene TRBJ2-6; the D is unclear. In germline, CDR1 is SQVTM, CDR2 ANQGSEA. This CDR3 region has 15 residues. Trimming pared 7 bases from V and 0 bases from J, leaving 13 bases between. The CDR3 here is CSASSSDSGANVLTF. CDR3 bases: TGCAGCGCCTCCTCCTCGGACTCTGGGGCCAACGTCCTGACTTTC.

This clonotype was observed a few times. The chain couples TRBV6-5 to TRBJ2-3; D possibly matches TRBD1 or TRBD2 (5 bases each). Germline CDR1 reads MNHEY; CDR2 reads SVGAGI. The CDR3 totals 17 residues. Trimming cost V 4 bases and J 0 bases, with 17 bases left between them. The CDR3 DNA is TGTGCCAGCAGTTTGGGGGAAGGGGCAGACAGCACAGATACGCAGTATTTT. It translates to CASSLGEGADSTDTQYF.

This clonotype was seen a few times. The chain couples TRBV7-2 to TRBJ2-1; 8 bases match TRBD2. J lost 5 bases, V lost 3 bases, and 9 bases had no gene match. Germline CDR1 is SGHTA and CDR2 is FQGNSA. The CDR3 loop spans 16 amino acids. CDR3 region: CASSFPVGAGDNEQFF. In DNA form, the CDR3 reads TGTGCCAGCAGCTTCCCCGTTGGAGCGGGGGACAATGAGCAGTTCTTC.

This rearrangement joins TRBV20-1 to TRBJ2-3; TRBD2 aligns across 8 bases. The CDR3 length is 14 residues. J lost 2 bases, V lost 6 bases, and 7 bases had no gene match. CDR1 is DFQATT, CDR2 SNEGSKA, per germline (reference sequence). The CDR3 sequence: CSASGGWYTDTQYF. CDR3 nucleotide sequence: TGCAGTGCAAGCGGGGGATGGTACACAGATACGCAGTATTTT.

In regard to this clonotype: The CDR3 does not end in the conserved phenylalanine or tryptophan, so this is likely a read error. The chain couples TRBV6-6 to TRBJ2-5; 8 bases align to TRBD2. The trim removed 4 bases at V and 2 bases at J, leaving 6 bases unmatched. The CDR3 is made up of 15 amino acids. Germline V CDR1 and CDR2: MNHNY, SVGAGI (reference sequence). The DNA of the CDR3 is TGTGCCAGCAGTTTCAGCGGGGGAGGGCAAGAGACCCAGTACCTC. Protein sequence: CASSFSGGGQETQYL.

This clonotype was counted ten times or more. The rearrangement joins TRBV12-5 to TRBJ1-2, with a tentative D call TRBD1 (5 bases). Germline CDR1 and CDR2: LGHNT and FRNRAP. Trimming pared 0 bases from V and 8 bases from J, leaving 19 bases between. This CDR3 spans 16 amino acids. In nucleotides, the CDR3 is TGTGCTAGTGGTTTGGTACTAAATGGACACCCGGAAGGCTACACCTTC. Protein sequence: CASGLVLNGHPEGYTF. Full variable domain (missing parts from reference TRBV12-5 and TRBJ1-2): DARVTQTPRHKVTEMGQEVTMRCQPILGHNTVFWYRQTMMQGLELLAYFRNRAPLDDSGMPKDRFSAEMPDATLATLKIQPSEPRDSAVYFCASGLVLNGHPEGYTFGSGTRLTVV.

The chain joins TRBV15 to TRBJ1-2, with a tentative D call TRBD1 (5 bases). The CDR3 covers 14 residues. CDR1 is LNHNV, CDR2 YYDKDF, per germline (reference sequence). Trimming removed 3 bases at V and 2 bases at J, with 10 bases between. The CDR3 here is CATSSWGSNYGYTF. DNA of the CDR3: TGTGCCACCAGCAGTTGGGGCAGCAACTATGGCTACACCTTC.

This chain uses TRBV27 with TRBJ2-1; TRBD2 aligns across 12 bases. In germline, CDR1 is MNHEY, CDR2 SMNVEV (reference sequence). The CDR3 is 19 residues long. V dropped 5 bases and J dropped 4; count of bases not matched to a gene: 15. DNA for the CDR3: TGTGCCAGCAGTCTACTCGGACTAGCGGGGCCAGAGCCATACAATGAGCAGTTCTTC. Translation: CASSLLGLAGPEPYNEQFF.

This clonotype occurred many times. The V gene is TRBV11-2, the J gene TRBJ2-5, with D tentatively TRBD2 (5 bases). This CDR3 is built from 15 residues. Germline CDR1 and CDR2: SGHAT and FQNNGV. The V end was cut by 5 bases, the J end by 7 bases, with 20 bases between. This CDR3 is CASSPGIRVAGTQYF. CDR3 nucleotide sequence: TGTGCCAGCAGCCCGGGTATTCGGGTTGCGGGGACCCAGTACTTC.

This clonotype was observed at least ten times. This chain uses TRBV6-6 with TRBJ1-5; D perhaps matches TRBD1 (5 bases). V was cut by 3 bases and J by 2 bases, with 17 bases left in between. This CDR3 is 17 amino acids long. Germline assignment: CDR1 MNHNY and CDR2 SVGAGI (reference sequence). CDR3 coding DNA: TGTGCCAGCAGTTATGTCTTTGGGGGAAGCGGCAATCAGCCCCAGCATTTT. This codes for CASSYVFGGSGNQPQHF.

The gene calls are TRBV5-1 and TRBJ1-1; 8 bases are a match to TRBD1. This CDR3 contains 14 residues. Losses at the gene ends were 4 bases for V and 5 bases for J; bases not matched to a gene: 7. Germline CDR1 SGHRS, CDR2 YFSETQ. The CDR3 nucleotides read TGCGCCAGCAGCCAACAGGGGGGAGAGACTGAAGCTTTCTTT. Its protein product is CASSQQGGETEAFF.

To note about this clonotype: The limits of the CDR3 on the DNA are not certain, so only TCRdb's listed CDR3 is given. The genes are TRBV12-3 or TRBV12-4 and TRBJ1-2; whether TRBD1, the table's D call, matches the DNA was not checked. Termini included, the CDR3 measures 13 amino acids. The chain's CDR3 is CASSLGHFGNYTF.

This clonotype came up once. This chain uses TRBV2 with TRBJ2-4; 11 bases align to TRBD2. V lost 1 base and J lost 0; bases outside the gene matches: 11. Germline-derived CDR1 and CDR2 are SNHLY and FYNNEI. The CDR3 contains 20 residues. The CDR3 is CASSEVSRLAGTLAKNIQYF. DNA for the CDR3: TGTGCCAGCAGTGAAGTGTCCCGACTAGCGGGGACCTTAGCCAAAAACATTCAGTACTTC.

This clonotype was detected ten times or more. The chain carries TRBV5-1 and TRBJ2-5; the D gene is possibly TRBD2 (6 bases). The ends were cut back, 1 base at V and 2 bases at J, with 12 bases in the middle. CDR3 size: 15 residues. The germline V gene has CDR1 SGHRS and CDR2 YFSETQ. The CDR3 DNA reads as TGCGCCAGCAGCTTGCTGGGACTCCGACAAGAGACCCAGTACTTC. Its protein is CASSLLGLRQETQYF.

This clonotype has only a few counts. The chain recombines TRBV11-3 with TRBJ2-2; unclear D gene. V shed 1 base and J shed 6 bases, with 9 bases lying between them. Germline V gene lookup returns CDR1 SGHNT and CDR2 YENEEA. The length of the CDR3 is 14 residues. The CDR3 DNA follows: TGTGCCAGCAGCTTAGGAACAGTGCCCGGGGAGCTGTTTTTT. Amino acid sequence: CASSLGTVPGELFF. Filled out from reference TRBV11-3 and TRBJ2-2, the complete variable domain reads EAGVVQSPRYKIIEKKQPVAFWCNPISGHNTLYWYLQNLGQGPELLIRYENEEAVDDSQLPKDRFSAERLKGVDSTLKIQPAELGDSAVYLCASSLGTVPGELFFGEGSRLTVL.

This clonotype turned up a few times. The chain joins TRBV5-5 to TRBJ1-3, with TRBD1 matching 9 bases. Germline trimming cut 5 bases from V and 0 bases from J; bases unmatched to any gene: 6. CDR1 and CDR2 (germline): SGHKS, YYEKEE (reference sequence). The CDR3 consists of 16 residues. The DNA for the CDR3 is TGTGCCAGCAGGGGACAGGGCCAGAACTCTGGAAACACCATATATTTT. Translated: CASRGQGQNSGNTIYF.

This clonotype was picked up a small number of times. This rearrangement joins TRBV19 to TRBJ2-1, with TRBD2 identical over 7 bases. CDR1 and CDR2 (germline): LNHDA, SQIVND (reference sequence). CDR3 length equals 15 residues. The ends lost 2 bases at V and 8 bases at J; junction bases unmatched: 9. The CDR3 nucleotides read TGTGCCAGTAGTATAATGGCGGGGGTAAGGGATGAGCAGTTCTTC. Translated: CASSIMAGVRDEQFF.

This clonotype was seen a handful of times. The chain uses TRBV10-3 and TRBJ1-1; 10 bases map to TRBD1. The trim removed 5 bases at V and 2 bases at J, leaving 5 bases unmatched. From germline, CDR1 is ENHRY and CDR2 SYGVKD. The CDR3 is 15 residues long. The CDR3 coding sequence is TGTGCCATCAGTCTAGACAGGGGGCTCAACACTGAAGCTTTCTTT. It translates to CAISLDRGLNTEAFF.

The rearrangement joins TRBV7-9 to TRBJ2-3; no reliable D call. Germline CDR1 SEHNR, CDR2 FQNEAQ (reference sequence). This CDR3 region has 11 residues. The ends were cut back, 7 bases at V and 5 bases at J, with 7 bases in the middle. This chain's CDR3 is CASKMVDTQYF. CDR3 coding DNA: TGTGCCAGCAAAATGGTAGATACGCAGTATTTT. Drawing the rest from reference TRBV7-9 and TRBJ2-3, the complete variable domain is DTGVSQNPRHKITKRGQNVTFRCDPISEHNRLYWYRQTLGQGPEFLTYFQNEAQLEKSRLLSDRFSAERPKGSFSTLEIQRTEQGDSAMYLCASKMVDTQYFGPGTRLTVL.